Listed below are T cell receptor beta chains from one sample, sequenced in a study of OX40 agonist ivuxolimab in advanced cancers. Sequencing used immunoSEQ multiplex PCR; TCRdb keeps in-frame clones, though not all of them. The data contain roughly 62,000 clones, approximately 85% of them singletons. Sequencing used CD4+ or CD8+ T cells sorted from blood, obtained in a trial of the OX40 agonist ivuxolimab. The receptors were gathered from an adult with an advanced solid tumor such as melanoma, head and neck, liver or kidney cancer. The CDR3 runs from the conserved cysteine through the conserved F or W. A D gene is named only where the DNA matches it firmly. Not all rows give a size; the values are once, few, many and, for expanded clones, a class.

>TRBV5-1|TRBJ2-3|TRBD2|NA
CASSLEGLAVSDTQYF
TGCGCCAGCAGCTTGGAGGGACTAGCGGTCTCAGATACGCAGTATTTT
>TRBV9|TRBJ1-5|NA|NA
CASSVTGASNQPQHF
TGTGCCAGCAGCGTTACGGGGGCTAGCAATCAGCCCCAGCATTTT
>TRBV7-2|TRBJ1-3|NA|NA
CASSLVSTGNTIYF
TGTGCCAGCAGCTTAGTTTCTACTGGAAACACCATATATTTT
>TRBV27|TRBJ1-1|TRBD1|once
CASSLSRAGGTEAFF
TGTGCCAGCAGTTTATCGAGAGCAGGGGGCACTGAAGCTTTCTTT
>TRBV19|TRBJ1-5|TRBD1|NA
CASSSTGGNQPQHF
TGTGCCAGTAGTTCGACAGGGGGCAATCAGCCCCAGCATTTT
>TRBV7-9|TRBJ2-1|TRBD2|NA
CASSFLASGGLKWREQFF
TGTGCCAGCAGCTTTTTGGCCAGCGGGGGGCTTAAGTGGAGGGAGCAGTTCTTC
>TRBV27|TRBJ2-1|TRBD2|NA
CASPIDRARLRIAGGRVEQFF
TGTGCCAGCCCCATAGACCGGGCTCGCCTAAGAATAGCGGGGGGGCGAGTCGAGCAGTTCTTC
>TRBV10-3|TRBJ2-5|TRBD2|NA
CAISEAGLAKETQYF
TGTGCCATCAGTGAGGCGGGACTAGCTAAGGAGACCCAGTACTTC
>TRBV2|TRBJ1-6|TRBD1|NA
CAVRGQGSLNSPLHF
TGTGCCGTCAGGGGACAGGGATCACTAAATTCACCCCTCCACTTT
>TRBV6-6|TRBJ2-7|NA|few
CASRLESYEQYF
TGTGCCAGCCGTCTAGAGTCCTACGAGCAGTACTTC
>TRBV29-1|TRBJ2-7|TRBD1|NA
CSVEHRGTYEQYF
TGCAGCGTTGAACACAGGGGGACCTACGAGCAGTACTTC
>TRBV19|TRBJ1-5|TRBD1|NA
CASSSQVDRGSQPQHF
TGTGCCAGTAGCTCCCAGGTGGACAGGGGAAGTCAGCCCCAGCATTTT